The 17 T cell receptor beta chains below were found in one sample sequenced in a study of monozygotic twins with inflammatory bowel disease. Each CDR3 protein gets one entry in TCRdb, which reprocessed the 5' RACE reads and gives no DNA. The sample holds 440,000 or so distinct CDR3 sequences. The sample comprised blood. All receptors come from a human donor with ulcerative colitis or Crohn's disease, or a healthy co-twin of an affected twin (not recorded which).

V usage is TRBV25-1 and J usage is TRBJ2-1; the TRBD2 assignment by TCRdb is unverifiable without DNA. The V gene's germline CDR1 is MGHDK and CDR2 SYGVNS. The CDR3 consists of 11 residues. CDR3 in amino acids: CASSGGGSKFF.

The chain carries TRBV15 and TRBJ2-3; TCRdb names TRBD2, which stays unverified in the absence of DNA. Germline V gives CDR1 LNHNV, CDR2 YYDKDF (reference sequence). CDR3 length: 15 residues. The chain's CDR3 is CATSSDSGSTDTQYF.

The chain couples TRBV18 to TRBJ1-4. Germline CDR1 KGHSH, CDR2 LQKENI. This CDR3 has 13 residues. The CDR3 here is CASSGDLNEKLFF.

The chain has TRBV28 and TRBJ2-7; the TRBD1 assignment by TCRdb is unverifiable without DNA. Germline V gives CDR1 MDHEN, CDR2 SYDVKM. The CDR3 sequence is 14 residues long. CDR3: CASSSGGAPYEQYF.

The V gene is TRBV12-3 or TRBV12-4, the J gene TRBJ2-7; TCRdb outputs TRBD1, but without DNA this stays unchecked. There are 15 residues in the CDR3. Here the CDR3 reads CASSKWGGGTDEQYF.

The chain is built from TRBV7-3 and TRBJ2-3; no DNA is available, so the TRBD1 call from TCRdb remains unchecked. The CDR3 has 14 residues. Germline values: CDR1 SGHTA, CDR2 FQGTGA. The CDR3 region is CASSSPGPTDTQYF.

V gene TRBV4-3 combines with J gene TRBJ1-6; the TCRdb call, TRBD1, lacks DNA for checking. There are 15 residues in the CDR3. Germline assignment: CDR1 LGHNA and CDR2 YSLEER. CDR3 residues: CASSPGAGPNSPLHF.

CDR3: CATSRGGTPTDTQYF. V and J are TRBV15 and TRBJ2-3; TCRdb's D call of TRBD2 is untestable without DNA. Germline assignment: CDR1 LNHNV and CDR2 YYDKDF (reference sequence). This CDR3 is built from 15 residues.

The V call is TRBV9, the J call TRBJ1-2. The length of the CDR3 is 15 residues. CDR1 is SGDLS, CDR2 YYNGEE, per germline. The CDR3 region is CASSVGEGPNYGYTF. The entire variable domain, with the rest obtained from reference TRBV9 and TRBJ1-2, is as follows: DSGVTQTPKHLITATGQRVTLRCSPRSGDLSVYWYQQSLDQGLQFLIQYYNGEERAKGNILERFSAQQFPDLHSELNLSSLELGDSALYFCASSVGEGPNYGYTFGSGTRLTVV.

The rearrangement links TRBV5-5 to TRBJ1-2; TCRdb's D gene call, TRBD1, goes unchecked for lack of DNA. Germline-derived CDR1 and CDR2 are SGHKS and YYEKEE (reference sequence). The CDR3 is 14 amino acids. CDR3 protein: CASSLLRDGYGYTF.

V and J are TRBV12-3 or TRBV12-4 and TRBJ2-1; TCRdb reports TRBD2, a call that lacks DNA to check it against. This CDR3 has 16 amino acids. This chain's CDR3 is CASITETSGGLNEQFF.

V and J are TRBV7-2 and TRBJ2-7; TCRdb lists TRBD1, though no DNA is available to test this call. In germline, CDR1 is SGHTA, CDR2 FQGNSA. This CDR3 is 16 amino acids long. The CDR3 protein is CASSLRGGTLNYEQYF.

This chain uses TRBV4-3 with TRBJ2-1; TCRdb proposes TRBD1, but this gene call is untestable without DNA. In germline, CDR1 is LGHNA, CDR2 YSLEER. The CDR3 consists of 16 residues. The CDR3 region is CASSQPPGALGNEQFF.

V and J are TRBV20-1 and TRBJ2-7; TCRdb proposes TRBD2, but this gene call is untestable without DNA. This CDR3 comprises 13 residues. Germline assignment: CDR1 DFQATT and CDR2 SNEGSKA (reference sequence). This CDR3 reads CSARAGLAGVPYF.

This rearrangement joins TRBV10-3 to TRBJ1-4; TCRdb's D call, TRBD1, is unchecked because there is no DNA. The CDR3 is 15 amino acids. CDR1 is ENHRY and CDR2 is SYGVKD in the germline V gene. The CDR3 is CAISDLGQGNEKLFF.

The chain has TRBV7-2 and TRBJ1-1; TCRdb's D gene call, TRBD1, goes unchecked for lack of DNA. This CDR3 comprises 16 residues. Germline loops: CDR1 SGHTA, CDR2 FQGNSA. This chain's CDR3 is CASSSRDRGSGTEAFF.

The V and J genes are TRBV5-6 and TRBJ2-3; TCRdb returns TRBD1, unconfirmable since there is no DNA. The length of the CDR3 is 17 residues. Germline CDR1 SGHDT, CDR2 YYEEEE. CDR3 protein: CASSLGLRAASTDTQYF.